This TCR beta chain came from a study of blood T cell repertoires in COVID-19. Study background: Collection of acute and convalescent COVID-19 samples took place in the United States, Italy and Spain. Sources were T cells, B-cell-depleted T cells, or PBMCs; the material itself was cDNA or gDNA.

Profiling relied on immunoSEQ multiplex PCR, and the TCRdb table lists in-frame clones only, not all of them. The table has 650,000 to 800,000 clones, 80% to 90% seen once. Sequencing was performed on peripheral blood. This clonotype was sampled from a young woman with acute or convalescent COVID-19.

The CDR3 region is CASSSKGQVGINEQFF. For the CDR3, the DNA is TGTGCCAGCAGCTCGAAAGGACAGGTTGGGATCAATGAGCAGTTCTTC. This chain links TRBV7-3 with TRBJ2-1, with 7 bases identical to TRBD1. Looked up from germline, CDR1 is SGHTA and CDR2 is FQGTGA. V lost 4 bases to trimming and J lost 6 bases; unmatched junction nucleotides: 12. This CDR3 contains 16 residues.